In this sample, the clone carrying this T cell receptor (beta chain) turned up a few times. Its specificity is unknown. The sample comes from a study of T cells in Graves' hyperthyroidism and ophthalmopathy. Study-level background: Any treatment followed the collection of peripheral blood at initial diagnosis. Study observations and caveats: Blood samples included most of the expanded thyroid clonotypes exceeding 0.001. Ophthalmopathy was predicted by the model a median of 6.5 months ahead of onset.

The CDR3 regions of TCR beta were amplified from RNA transcripts. An initial round of RT-PCR targeting the TCR CDR3 relied on the HTBI primer set. TCRdb itself ran the multiplex PCR reads through MiXCR, one entry per CDR3 protein. The sample has about 400,000 distinct CDR3 sequences; around 16% are singletons. Uncontrolled infection, other autoimmune disease, pregnancy and lactation each barred patients from inclusion. The origin of this receptor is a woman aged 18-29 years with Graves' hyperthyroidism. Input material: blood.

The CDR3 sequence: CASSDFIQHFTDTQYF. The CDR3 DNA reads TGTGCCAGCAGTGATTTTATACAACACTTCACAGATACGCAGTATTTT. This rearrangement joins TRBV6-1 to TRBJ2-3; no firm D call. The CDR3 has 16 amino acids. Trimming removed 3 bases from V and 2 bases from J, with 15 bases in between. CDR1 MNHNS and CDR2 SASEGT come from the germline V gene.